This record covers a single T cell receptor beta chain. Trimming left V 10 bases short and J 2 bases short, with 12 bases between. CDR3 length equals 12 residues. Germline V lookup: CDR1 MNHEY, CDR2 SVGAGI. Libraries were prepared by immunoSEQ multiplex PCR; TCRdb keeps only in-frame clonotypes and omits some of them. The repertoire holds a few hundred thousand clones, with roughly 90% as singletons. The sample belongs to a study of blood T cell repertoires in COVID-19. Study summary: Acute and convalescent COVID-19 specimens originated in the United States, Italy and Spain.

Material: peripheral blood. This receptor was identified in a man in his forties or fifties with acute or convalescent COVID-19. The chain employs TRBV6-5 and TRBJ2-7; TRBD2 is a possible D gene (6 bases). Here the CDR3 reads CATGDSAYEQYF. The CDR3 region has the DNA TGTGCCACCGGGGACTCCGCCTACGAGCAGTACTTC.